Listed below are T cell receptor beta chains from one sample, sequenced in a study of shared clonotypes between healthy human individuals. Produced via immunoSEQ multiplex PCR; TCRdb's table is partial and in-frame only. The sample contains more than 2 million clones, 93% of which appear only once. The specimen was naive CD8+ T cells from PBMCs. All receptors derive from a young man in good health. Some clones in this sample may be carry-over from other donors' samples. Both conserved end residues are part of each CDR3. The D gene is left open where the match is weak. Only part of the rows carry a size: once, few, many, or a class if the clone is expanded.

abundance: -; d_gene: -; j_gene: TRBJ2-5; v_gene: TRBV30; CDR3nt: TGTGCCTGGAGTCATAACAGGGATATCGTGGAGACCCAGTACTTC; CDR3aa: CAWSHNRDIVETQYF
abundance: once; d_gene: -; j_gene: TRBJ2-7; v_gene: TRBV2; CDR3nt: TGTGCCAGCAGTGAGGGGATAGCGGTAACCTACGAGCAGTACTTC; CDR3aa: CASSEGIAVTYEQYF
abundance: -; d_gene: -; j_gene: TRBJ1-5; v_gene: TRBV19; CDR3nt: TGTGCCAGTAGTATAGTGAGTAGCAATCAGCCCCAGCATTTT; CDR3aa: CASSIVSSNQPQHF
abundance: -; d_gene: -; j_gene: TRBJ2-3; v_gene: TRBV5-1; CDR3nt: TGCGCCAGCAGGGAGGGCTACGATACGCAGTATTTT; CDR3aa: CASREGYDTQYF
abundance: -; d_gene: TRBD1; j_gene: TRBJ2-3; v_gene: TRBV28; CDR3nt: TGTGCCAGCAGCCCGGACAGGGGCACAGATACGCAGTATTTT; CDR3aa: CASSPDRGTDTQYF
abundance: few; d_gene: TRBD1; j_gene: TRBJ1-2; v_gene: TRBV28; CDR3nt: TGTGCCAGCAGTTTAAGCGGGACAGGGTCCGGCTACACCTTC; CDR3aa: CASSLSGTGSGYTF
abundance: -; d_gene: -; j_gene: TRBJ2-3; v_gene: TRBV5-8; CDR3nt: TGTGCCAGCAGCTTGGAACAGGGCAGCACAGATACGCAGTATTTT; CDR3aa: CASSLEQGSTDTQYF
abundance: once; d_gene: -; j_gene: TRBJ2-1; v_gene: TRBV9; CDR3nt: TGTGCCAGCAGCGCCGGGGACACCGACTGGGATGAGCAGTTCTTC; CDR3aa: CASSAGDTDWDEQFF
abundance: -; d_gene: -; j_gene: TRBJ2-5; v_gene: TRBV5-4; CDR3nt: TGTGCCAGCAGCTTAGGCCGGTCTCAAGAGACCCAGTACTTC; CDR3aa: CASSLGRSQETQYF
abundance: -; d_gene: TRBD2; j_gene: TRBJ2-7; v_gene: TRBV19; CDR3nt: TGTGCCAGTAGTCCGGGACTAGCCGCCTACGAGCAGTACTTC; CDR3aa: CASSPGLAAYEQYF
abundance: -; d_gene: -; j_gene: TRBJ2-7; v_gene: TRBV12-5; CDR3nt: TGTGCTAGCGCCCGGGTGGGGAGGCCCGAGTTCTTC; CDR3aa: CASARVGRPEFF